The source of this T cell receptor beta chain is a study of regulatory T cells in long-lasting Graves disease. Study details: New Graves' disease cases had less than 3 months of antithyroid drugs.

Sample time point: newly diagnosed GD, antithyroid drugs for less than 3 months. Generation of the TCR library employed RNA extracted from PBMCs. Patients hailed from an endocrinology department in Xi'an, China. Only a few counts were recorded for this clonotype. Its antigen is as yet unknown. The junction differs from germline at one of its ends, possibly a read error. Arm-PCR of CDR3 regions and iRepertoire HTBI primers were used to build TCR beta libraries. TCRdb processed the multiplex PCR reads anew with MiXCR; each CDR3 protein has one entry. The sample has approximately 250,000 distinct CDR3 sequences; about 18% are singletons. Study observations and caveats: Researchers reported studying only peripheral blood, not thyroid tissue. Compared with new cases, persistent Graves' patients showed reduced TCR diversity.

Germline V gives CDR1 MNHEY, CDR2 SMNVEV (reference sequence). The CDR3 spans 15 residues. The TCR originated in a female donor with Graves disease. The V and J genes are TRBV27 and TRBJ2-2; TRBD2 aligns across 8 bases. Sequencing used peripheral blood mononuclear cells (PBMCs), obtained at new diagnosis, from a patient treated with antithyroid drugs. CDR3 coding DNA: TGTGCCAGCAGTTTTAGCGGGACAAACACCGGGGAGCTGTCTTTT. This codes for CASSFSGTNTGELSF.